This TCR beta chain was obtained from a study of vaccination effects on CD4 cells after COVID-19. Study observations and caveats: Common cold coronavirus cross-reactivity was shown by only 1 of 255 vaccine-induced clones in healthy vaccinees.

In regard to this clone: What it binds is unknown.

Libraries were prepared by immunoSEQ multiplex PCR; TCRdb keeps only in-frame clonotypes and omits some of them. The sample contains some 68,000 clones, about 80% of which appear only once. Viral peptide pools were used in the ViraFEST assay to expand antigen-specific CD4+ T cells, and sequencing came afterward. Upon completion of around ten days in culture, CD4+ T cells were isolated. Having tested negative for nucleocapsid antibodies, the vaccine recipients showed no prior SARS-CoV-2 infection. Sequenced here: CD4+ T cells from PBMCs cultured with SARS-CoV-2 spike peptides, sampled before COVID-19 vaccination. The TCR was taken from a human donor who received a COVID-19 vaccine.

The CDR3 DNA sequence: TGTGCCAGCAGCTCGACGGGCACTCGTGAAAAACTGTTTTTT. Its translation: CASSSTGTREKLFF. V is TRBV5-6 and J is TRBJ1-4; D call uncertain. Trimming took off 3 bases at V and 7 bases at J, with 13 bases between the two ends. Looked up from germline, CDR1 is SGHDT and CDR2 is YYEEEE. This CDR3 is built from 14 residues. The complete variable domain, with remaining parts taken from reference TRBV5-6 and TRBJ1-4, reads DAGVTQSPTHLIKTRGQQVTLRCSPKSGHDTVSWYQQALGQGPQFIFQYYEEEERQRGNFPDRFSGHQFPNYSSELNVNALLLGDSALYLCASSSTGTREKLFFGSGTQLSVL.